This T cell receptor (beta chain) was retrieved from a study of control samples from healthy donors and cancer patients. V was shortened by 0 bases and J by 3 bases, with 5 bases between the two germline ends. The CDR3 covers 13 residues. Germline V gives CDR1 MNHEY, CDR2 SMNVEV (reference sequence). This table comes from immunoSEQ multiplex PCR, and its TCRdb copy is limited to in-frame clones, with some not included. The sample contains more than 85,000 clones, about four fifths of which appear only once. The receptor was isolated from a man in his sixties or seventies with lung cancer. The rearrangement links TRBV27 to TRBJ1-1; no clear D gene. The material sequenced was PBMCs. The CDR3 DNA reads as TGTGCCAGCAGTTTATCGCGGGACACTGAAGCTTTCTTT. Protein sequence: CASSLSRDTEAFF.